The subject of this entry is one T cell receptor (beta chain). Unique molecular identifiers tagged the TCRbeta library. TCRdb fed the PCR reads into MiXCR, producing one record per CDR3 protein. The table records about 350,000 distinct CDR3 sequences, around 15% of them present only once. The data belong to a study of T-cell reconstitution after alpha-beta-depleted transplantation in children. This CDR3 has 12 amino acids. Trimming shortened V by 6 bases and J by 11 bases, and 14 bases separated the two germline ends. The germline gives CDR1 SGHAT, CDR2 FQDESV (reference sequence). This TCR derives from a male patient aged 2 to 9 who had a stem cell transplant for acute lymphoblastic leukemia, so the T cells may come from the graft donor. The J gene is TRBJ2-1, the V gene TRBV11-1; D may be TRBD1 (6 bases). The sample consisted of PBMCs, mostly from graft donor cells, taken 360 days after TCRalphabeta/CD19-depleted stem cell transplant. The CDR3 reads CASRIPGQKQFF. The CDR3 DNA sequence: TGTGCCAGCAGAATCCCGGGACAAAAGCAGTTCTTC.